Sequencing of this T cell receptor beta chain was carried out in a study of blood T cells in healthy people across ages. Study-level background: About one barcoded beta molecule per two T cells was captured by template switching.

Combining a sample-barcoded 5' primer with a J-beta primer mix, a second PCR ran for roughly 7 to 12 cycles. MiXCR, run by TCRdb on the 5' RACE reads, gives a single entry per CDR3 protein. The data contain more than 800,000 distinct CDR3 sequences, around 28% of them singletons. Between the trimmed V and J ends, which lost 0 bases and 3 bases, there was a span of 12 bases. The CDR3 is made up of 16 amino acids. The germline gives CDR1 DFQATT, CDR2 SNEGSKA (reference sequence). It was ten milliliters of peripheral blood that were drawn from each donor. About this clonotype itself: Its antigen is unidentified.

Study-level points and caveats: TCR beta diversity was tightly associated with the proportion of naive T cells.

The receptor's source is a woman of 80 years or more in good health. The chain links TRBV20-1 to TRBJ2-6; D call uncertain. The sequenced material came from blood. The CDR3 loop reads CSARDRWDNGANVLTF. DNA for the CDR3: TGCAGTGCTAGAGACAGATGGGATAATGGGGCCAACGTCCTGACTTTC.